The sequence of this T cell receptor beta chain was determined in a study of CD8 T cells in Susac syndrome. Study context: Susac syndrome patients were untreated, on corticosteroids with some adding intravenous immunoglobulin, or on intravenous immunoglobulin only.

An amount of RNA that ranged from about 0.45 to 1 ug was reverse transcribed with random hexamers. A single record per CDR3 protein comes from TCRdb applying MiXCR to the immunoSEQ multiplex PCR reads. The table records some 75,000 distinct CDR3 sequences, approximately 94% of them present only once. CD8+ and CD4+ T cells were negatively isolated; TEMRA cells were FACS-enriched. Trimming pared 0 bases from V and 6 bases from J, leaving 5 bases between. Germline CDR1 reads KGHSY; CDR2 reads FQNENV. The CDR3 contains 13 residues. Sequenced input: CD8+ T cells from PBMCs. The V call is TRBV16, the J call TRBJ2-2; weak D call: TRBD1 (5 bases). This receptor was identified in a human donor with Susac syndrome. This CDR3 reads CASSQSGPGELFF. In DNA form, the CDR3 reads TGTGCCAGCAGCCAATCGGGGCCCGGGGAGCTGTTTTTT.